The 25 T cell receptor beta chains below were found in one sample sequenced in a study of blood T cell repertoires in COVID-19. Only in-frame clones appear in the TCRdb table, and some are missing; sequencing was by immunoSEQ multiplex PCR. The table records around 99,000 clones, around 82% of them present only once. Sequencing input: peripheral blood. These receptors all stem from a man aged 50-60 years who had recovered from COVID-19.

The genes are TRBV4-3 and TRBJ1-6, with TRBD1 identical over 9 bases. Trimming took 0 bases from V and 9 from J; bases not matched to a gene: 6. CDR1 LGHNA and CDR2 YSLEER come from the germline V gene. The CDR3 is 16 amino acids. The DNA for the CDR3 is TGCGCCAGCAGCCAAGAATGGACAGGGGTGGGTTCACCCCTCCACTTT. Translation gives CASSQEWTGVGSPLHF.

The chain combines TRBV9 with TRBJ1-2; 8 nucleotides line up with TRBD1. V shed 3 bases, J shed 6 bases, and the junction held 4 bases outside the gene matches. This CDR3 contains 13 residues. Germline lookup yields CDR1 SGDLS and CDR2 YYNGEE. The DNA for the CDR3 is TGTGCCAGCAGCGCCGACAGGGGTCATGGCTACACCTTC. Protein sequence: CASSADRGHGYTF.

The rearrangement joins TRBV5-1 to TRBJ2-1; 12 bases line up with TRBD2. The germline CDR1 and CDR2 sequences are SGHRS and YFSETQ. J lost 2 bases, V lost 4 bases, and 1 base had no gene match. The CDR3 runs to 15 residues. The CDR3 sequence: CASSRTSGTYNEQFF. The CDR3 DNA is TGCGCCAGCAGCCGGACTAGCGGGACCTACAATGAGCAGTTCTTC.

This clone has only one observation. The chain employs TRBV19 and TRBJ2-1; 8 nucleotides align to TRBD2. V lost 6 bases to trimming and J lost 6 bases; unmatched junction nucleotides: 4. From germline, CDR1 is LNHDA and CDR2 SQIVND (reference sequence). This CDR3 contains 13 residues. CDR3 protein: CASSGRAFNEQFF. The CDR3 DNA follows: TGTGCCAGTAGCGGGAGGGCCTTCAATGAGCAGTTCTTC.

The CDR3: CATSDLGGEGETQYF. CDR3 bases: TGTGCCACCAGTGATTTGGGGGGGGAAGGGGAGACCCAGTACTTC. This chain connects TRBV24-1 to TRBJ2-5; 7 bases map to TRBD2. The CDR3 covers 15 residues. The germline gives CDR1 KGHDR, CDR2 SFDVKD. V lost 0 bases to trimming and J lost 5 bases; unmatched junction nucleotides: 5.

The V and J genes are TRBV28 and TRBJ2-1; 9 bases line up with TRBD1. The germline gives CDR1 MDHEN, CDR2 SYDVKM. The CDR3 runs 15 residues. J lost 5 bases, V lost 5 bases, and 7 bases had no gene match. The CDR3 loop reads CASSPPGQGNNEQFF. The CDR3 nucleotides read TGTGCCAGCAGTCCCCCGGGACAGGGAAACAATGAGCAGTTCTTC.

The chain combines TRBV11-3 with TRBJ1-4; 7 bases map to TRBD1. The CDR3 has 17 amino acids. Germline CDR1 SGHNT, CDR2 YENEEA. V trimming: 8 bases; J trimming: 7 bases; junction bases outside the gene matches: 19. The CDR3 reads CASGQFQERGRSEKLFF. CDR3 DNA sequence: TGTGCCAGCGGCCAATTTCAAGAGAGGGGGCGGAGTGAAAAACTGTTTTTT.

The chain links TRBV7-8 to TRBJ2-5; D might be TRBD2 (5 bases). The germline gives CDR1 SGHVS, CDR2 FQNEAQ. This CDR3 contains 14 residues. Between the trimmed V and J ends, which lost 3 bases and 7 bases, there was a span of 15 bases. The DNA of the CDR3 is TGTGCCAGCAGCTTCGACTCACTAGAGGTGACCCAGTACTTC. Translated, it gives CASSFDSLEVTQYF.

The chain carries TRBV5-1 and TRBJ2-7; D gene unclear. The CDR3 is 12 amino acids. The V end lost 0 bases, the J end lost 12 bases, and 13 bases lay between the germline ends. CDR1 and CDR2 (germline): SGHRS, YFSETQ. CDR3 protein: CASSLDFPPLYF. CDR3 bases: TGCGCCAGCAGCTTGGATTTCCCTCCTTTGTACTTC.

V usage is TRBV7-6 and J usage is TRBJ2-3; tentative D call: TRBD2 (7 bases). Germline CDR1 SGHVS, CDR2 FNYEAQ. V was cut by 2 bases and J by 2 bases, with 17 bases left in between. The CDR3 consists of 17 residues. The CDR3 coding sequence is TGTGCCAGCAGCTTAAAGGGGAGGGGGGTTTCCACAGATACGCAGTATTTT. It translates to CASSLKGRGVSTDTQYF.

CDR3 nucleotide sequence: TGTGCCAGTAGAGGGGACAGGGGCGGTGGCTACACCTTC. It codes for CASRGDRGGGYTF. The gene calls are TRBV19 and TRBJ1-2; 10 bases are a match to TRBD1. Germline V gives CDR1 LNHDA, CDR2 SQIVND (reference sequence). The ends lost 6 bases at V and 7 bases at J; junction bases unmatched: 5. This CDR3 contains 13 residues.

V is TRBV11-2 and J is TRBJ1-5; tentative D call: TRBD1 (6 bases). V was shortened by 7 bases and J by 6 bases, with 13 bases between the two germline ends. The CDR3 has 13 residues. In germline, CDR1 is SGHAT, CDR2 FQNNGV. The CDR3 protein is CASNGGGGQPQHF. The CDR3 DNA is TGTGCCAGCAACGGGGGCGGGGGTCAGCCCCAGCATTTT. Filled out from reference TRBV11-2 and TRBJ1-5, the complete variable domain reads EAGVAQSPRYKIIEKRQSVAFWCNPISGHATLYWYQQILGQGPKLLIQFQNNGVVDDSQLPKDRFSAERLKGVDSTLKIQPAKLEDSAVYLCASNGGGGQPQHFGDGTRLSIL.

The CDR3 DNA reads TGTGCCAGCAGCTTCTACAGGGGCGAAAAACTGTTTTTT. Encoded protein: CASSFYRGEKLFF. The chain employs TRBV5-4 and TRBJ1-4, with 7 bases lining up with TRBD1. Germline trimming cut 2 bases from V and 8 bases from J; bases unmatched to any gene: 3. Per germline, CDR1 SGHNT and CDR2 YYREEE (reference sequence). The CDR3 consists of 13 residues. Using reference TRBV5-4 and TRBJ1-4 for the parts outside the CDR3, the full variable domain is ETGVTQSPTHLIKTRGQQVTLRCSSQSGHNTVSWYQQALGQGPQFIFQYYREEENGRGNFPPRFSGLQFPNYSSELNVNALELDDSALYLCASSFYRGEKLFFGSGTQLSVL.

This sequence joins TRBV5-1 and TRBJ2-2; the match to TRBD1 covers 7 bases. Germline CDR1 reads SGHRS; CDR2 reads YFSETQ. The CDR3 length is 16 residues. V gave up 0 bases and J gave up 1 base; unmatched junction bases: 3. The CDR3 bases are TGCGCCAGCAGCTTGGAGGGACAGAGGAACACCGGGGAGCTGTTTTTT. Translation: CASSLEGQRNTGELFF.

This clone was counted once. The chain's CDR3 is CATSDRGGTGDEQFF. The CDR3 DNA reads TGTGCCACCAGTGATAGGGGCGGGACGGGGGATGAGCAGTTCTTC. V and J are TRBV24-1 and TRBJ2-1; TRBD2 is a possible D gene (6 bases). V dropped 3 bases and J dropped 8 bases, with 16 bases sitting between them. Germline V gene sequence: CDR1 KGHDR, CDR2 SFDVKD. There are 15 residues in the CDR3.

The chain is built from TRBV6-5 and TRBJ2-5, with D possibly matching TRBD1 (5 bases). The CDR3 length is 14 residues. Germline V lookup: CDR1 MNHEY, CDR2 SVGAGI. V lost 6 bases to trimming and J lost 1 base, with 12 bases between them. CDR3 region: CASRFGDSQETQYF. The CDR3 DNA follows: TGTGCCAGCAGGTTTGGAGACAGCCAAGAGACCCAGTACTTC.

This sequence joins TRBV4-1 and TRBJ2-1; 7 nucleotides agree with TRBD2. The V segment lost 3 bases and the J segment 8 bases; nucleotides outside the gene matches: 7. The germline V gene has CDR1 MGHRA and CDR2 YSYEKL. The CDR3 spans 14 residues. CDR3 DNA sequence: TGCGCCAGCAGCCACCTACTAGCGAAGGATGAGCAGTTCTTC. This translates into CASSHLLAKDEQFF.

The chain couples TRBV9 to TRBJ2-1; D might be TRBD1 (5 bases). The CDR3 extends over 15 amino acids. Per germline, CDR1 SGDLS and CDR2 YYNGEE. V dropped 0 bases and J dropped 6 bases, with 13 bases sitting between them. CDR3 nucleotide sequence: TGTGCCAGCAGCGTAGGGGAAGGGGCCGGCAATGAGCAGTTCTTC. Its translation: CASSVGEGAGNEQFF.

In its sample, this clone is medium-sized. The chain recombines TRBV7-2 with TRBJ2-7; TRBD2 matches 8 bases. The CDR3 has 15 residues. CDR1 and CDR2 from the germline V gene are SGHTA and FQGNSA. Unmatched junction bases numbered 10, after V lost 2 bases and J lost 7 bases. CDR3 in amino acids: CASSLLVGREVEQYF. In DNA, the CDR3 is TGTGCCAGCAGCTTATTGGTTGGGCGGGAGGTAGAGCAGTACTTC. Based on the CDR3 plus reference TRBV7-2 and TRBJ2-7, the full variable domain is GAGVSQSPSNKVTEKGKDVELRCDPISGHTALYWYRQSLGQGLEFLIYFQGNSAPDKSGLPSDRFSAERTGGSVSTLTIQRTQQEDSAVYLCASSLLVGREVEQYFGPGTRLTVT.

This clone has just a few counts. CDR3 amino acids: CASSTTGGSLNTIYF. The CDR3 DNA reads as TGTGCCAGCAGTACGACAGGGGGTAGTTTGAACACCATATATTTT. The chain uses TRBV27 and TRBJ1-3; 9 positions match TRBD1. CDR1 is MNHEY, CDR2 SMNVEV, per germline (reference sequence). This CDR3 is built from 15 residues. Trimming removed 5 bases from V and 7 bases from J; junction bases left unmatched: 9.

The sample holds a few counts of this clone. The rearrangement uses TRBV9 and TRBJ2-3; weak D call: TRBD1 (5 bases). V dropped 3 bases and J dropped 4 bases, with 21 bases sitting between them. CDR3 length: 17 residues. Germline V gene sequence: CDR1 SGDLS, CDR2 YYNGEE. The CDR3 loop is CASSGYRRQTTADTQYF. The CDR3 DNA is TGTGCCAGCAGCGGGTACAGGAGACAGACGACAGCAGATACGCAGTATTTT.

A few counts support this clone. This specimen includes other DNA sequences encoding the same CDR3. This rearrangement joins TRBV20-1 to TRBJ1-3, with D unclear. This CDR3 spans 11 amino acids. Germline lookup yields CDR1 DFQATT and CDR2 SNEGSKA (reference sequence). Trimming took off 4 bases at V and 4 bases at J, with 5 bases between the two ends. As DNA, the CDR3 is TGCAGTGCTAAACAAGGAAACACCATATATTTT. Its protein product is CSAKQGNTIYF.

In its sample, this clone was seen a few times. The rearrangement links TRBV4-2 to TRBJ1-2, with TRBD1 matching 9 bases. The V gene end was trimmed by 2 bases and the J gene end by 2 bases; junction bases not matched to a gene: 6. The germline V gene has CDR1 LGHNA and CDR2 YNFKEQ. There are 16 residues in the CDR3. For the CDR3, the DNA is TGTGCCAGCAGCCAATGGACAGGGGAAGAAAACTATGGCTACACCTTC. Residues: CASSQWTGEENYGYTF.

The chain joins TRBV18 to TRBJ2-7, with D tentatively TRBD1 (6 bases). Germline-derived CDR1 and CDR2 are KGHSH and LQKENI. With 1 base removed from V and 6 bases from J, the gap between germline ends came to 13 bases. The CDR3 is 14 residues long. The CDR3 protein is CASSPLLTGSEQYF. CDR3 DNA sequence: TGTGCCAGCTCACCACTCTTGACAGGCAGCGAGCAGTACTTC.

The chain employs TRBV3-1 (or the pseudogene TRBV3-2) and TRBJ2-2, with 12 bases fitting TRBD1. Trimming removed 7 bases from V and 4 bases from J; junction bases left unmatched: 4. The CDR3 sequence is 15 residues long. The germline CDR1 and CDR2 sequences are LGHDT and YNNKEL (reference sequence). For the CDR3, the DNA is TGTGCCAGCAACCGGGACAGGGGGCTCACCGGGGAGCTGTTTTTT. Translated, it gives CASNRDRGLTGELFF.